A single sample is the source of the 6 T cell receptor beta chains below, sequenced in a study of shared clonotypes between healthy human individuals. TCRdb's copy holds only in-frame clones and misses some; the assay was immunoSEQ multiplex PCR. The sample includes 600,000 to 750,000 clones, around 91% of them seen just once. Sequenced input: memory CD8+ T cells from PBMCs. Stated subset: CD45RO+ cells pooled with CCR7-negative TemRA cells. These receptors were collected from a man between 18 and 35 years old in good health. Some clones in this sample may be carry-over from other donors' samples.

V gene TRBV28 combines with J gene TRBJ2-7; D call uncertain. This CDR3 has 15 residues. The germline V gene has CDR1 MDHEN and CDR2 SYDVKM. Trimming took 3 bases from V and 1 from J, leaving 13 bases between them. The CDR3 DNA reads TGTGCCAGCAGTTTTATGGCGCCACTATCCTACGAGCAGTACTTC. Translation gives CASSFMAPLSYEQYF.

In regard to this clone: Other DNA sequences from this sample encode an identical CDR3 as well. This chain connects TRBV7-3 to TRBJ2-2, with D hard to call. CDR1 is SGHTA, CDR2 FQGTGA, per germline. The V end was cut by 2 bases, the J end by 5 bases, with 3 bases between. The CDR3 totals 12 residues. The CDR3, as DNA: TGTGCCAGCAGCTTAGGAACCGGGGAGCTGTTTTTT. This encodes CASSLGTGELFF.

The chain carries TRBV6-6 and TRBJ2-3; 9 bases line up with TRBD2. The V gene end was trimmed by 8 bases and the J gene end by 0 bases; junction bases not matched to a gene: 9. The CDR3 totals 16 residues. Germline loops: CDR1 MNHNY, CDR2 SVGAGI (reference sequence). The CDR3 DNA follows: TGTGCCAGCCGGGGCGGGAGGGCTTCTAGCACAGATACGCAGTATTTT. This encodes CASRGGRASSTDTQYF.

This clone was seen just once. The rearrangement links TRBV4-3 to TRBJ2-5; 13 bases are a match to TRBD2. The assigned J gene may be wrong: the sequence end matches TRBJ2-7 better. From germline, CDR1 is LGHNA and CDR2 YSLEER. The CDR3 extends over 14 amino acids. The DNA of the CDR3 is TGCGCCAGCAGCCAGACTAGCGGGAGGAACGAGCAGTACTTC. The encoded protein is CASSQTSGRNEQYF.

As DNA, the CDR3 is TGTGCCAGCAGTTTCCGACCGACCCAGGAGGAGCAGTTCTTC. Its translation is CASSFRPTQEEQFF. The V gene is TRBV28, the J gene TRBJ2-1; unclear D gene. Germline lookup yields CDR1 MDHEN and CDR2 SYDVKM. This CDR3 is built from 14 residues. Trimming removed 3 bases from V and 10 bases from J, with 16 bases in between.

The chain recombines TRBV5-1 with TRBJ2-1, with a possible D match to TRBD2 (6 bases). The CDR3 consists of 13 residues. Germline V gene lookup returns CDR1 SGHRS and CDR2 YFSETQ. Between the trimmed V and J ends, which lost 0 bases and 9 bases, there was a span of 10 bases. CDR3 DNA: TGCGCCAGCAGCTTGGCTACTAGCTTTGAGCAGTTCTTC. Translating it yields CASSLATSFEQFF.